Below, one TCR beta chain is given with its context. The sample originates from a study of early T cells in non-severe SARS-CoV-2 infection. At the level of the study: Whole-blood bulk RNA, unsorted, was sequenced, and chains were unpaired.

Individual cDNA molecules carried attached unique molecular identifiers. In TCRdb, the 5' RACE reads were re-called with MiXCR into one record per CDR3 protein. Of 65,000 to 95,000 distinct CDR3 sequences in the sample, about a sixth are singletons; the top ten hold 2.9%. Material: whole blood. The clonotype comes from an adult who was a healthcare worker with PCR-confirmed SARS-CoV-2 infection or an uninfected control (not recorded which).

CDR3 amino acids: CASSQGQGLSNYGYTF. The CDR3 bases are TGCGCCAGCAGCCAAGGACAAGGGCTTTCTAACTATGGCTACACCTTC. The chain joins TRBV4-1 to TRBJ1-2; no clear D gene. V shed 1 base and J shed 0 bases, with 12 bases lying between them. Germline V gene lookup returns CDR1 MGHRA and CDR2 YSYEKL. The CDR3 length is 16 residues.